This T cell receptor beta chain emerged from a study of a mutant IDH1 vaccine in newly diagnosed glioma. Across the study: Weeks 35 and 47 hosted visits V12 and V13, respectively.

Time point of the sample: week 47, end of study. Doses consisted of 300 ug of mutant IDH1 20-mer peptide each, paired with topical imiquimod. Libraries were prepared by immunoSEQ multiplex PCR; TCRdb keeps only in-frame clonotypes and omits some of them. This table has roughly 32,000 clones, roughly 89% appearing once. CDR3 length equals 15 residues. Germline CDR1 and CDR2: SGHDT and YYEEEE. Trimming cost V 2 bases and J 0 bases, with 9 bases left between them. Remarks on this clone: Antigen unknown.

This TCR came from a woman in her 30s with glioma. The chain is built from TRBV5-6 and TRBJ1-3; D remains unclear. The sample in question was PBMCs, obtained from a glioma patient whose treatment included an IDH1 peptide vaccine. The CDR3 nucleotides are TGTGCCAGCAGCTTTCTACAAGTCTCTGGAAACACCATATATTTT. Its translation: CASSFLQVSGNTIYF.